The clone carrying this T cell receptor (beta chain) occurred once. Its antigen is currently unknown. The V gene end was trimmed by 2 bases and the J gene end by 2 bases; junction bases not matched to a gene: 7. From germline, CDR1 is MNHEY and CDR2 SVGAGI. CDR3 size: 16 residues. The assay was immunoSEQ multiplex PCR, and TCRdb's table has in-frame clones only and misses some. The sample has 90,000 to 120,000 clones; around nine tenths are singletons. This sample was included in a study of T cell responses to AZD1222 COVID-19 vaccine. General study findings and limits: Repertoire collection took place solely once the T cell response had peaked. Donors, mostly white British, included more females; clonal diversity was possibly underestimated.

The V and J genes are TRBV6-5 and TRBJ1-2, with 8 bases that match TRBD1. The starting material was peripheral blood, obtained 28 days after the second AZD1222 dose. The receptor was isolated from an adult who received the AZD1222 COVID-19 vaccine. As DNA, the CDR3 is TGTGCCAGCAGTTACGGGCCCAGGGGGCCAAACTATGGCTACACCTTC. This sequence encodes CASSYGPRGPNYGYTF.